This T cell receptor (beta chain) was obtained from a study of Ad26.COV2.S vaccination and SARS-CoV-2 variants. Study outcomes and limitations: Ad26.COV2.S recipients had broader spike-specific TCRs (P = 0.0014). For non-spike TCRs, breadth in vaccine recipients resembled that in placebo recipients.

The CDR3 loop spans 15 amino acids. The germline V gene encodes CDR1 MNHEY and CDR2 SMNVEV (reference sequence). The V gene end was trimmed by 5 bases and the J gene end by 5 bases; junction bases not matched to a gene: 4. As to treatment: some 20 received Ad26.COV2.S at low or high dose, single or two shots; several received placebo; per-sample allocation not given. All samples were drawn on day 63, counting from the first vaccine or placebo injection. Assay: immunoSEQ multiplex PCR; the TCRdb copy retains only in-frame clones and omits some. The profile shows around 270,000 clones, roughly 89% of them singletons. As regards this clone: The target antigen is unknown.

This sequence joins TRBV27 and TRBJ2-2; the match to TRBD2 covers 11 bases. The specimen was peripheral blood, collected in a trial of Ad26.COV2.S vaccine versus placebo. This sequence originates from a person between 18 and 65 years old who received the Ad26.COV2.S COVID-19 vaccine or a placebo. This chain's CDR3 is CASSPGTSGTGELFF. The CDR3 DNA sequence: TGTGCCAGCAGTCCCGGGACTAGCGGTACCGGGGAGCTGTTTTTT.